This is a list of T cell receptor beta chains from one sample in a study of T cells after yellow fever vaccination. TCRdb analysed the 5' RACE reads with MiXCR anew, one entry per CDR3 protein. The profile covers under 300,000 distinct CDR3 sequences, with 13% appearing a single time and 0.5% to 0.6% taken by the ten largest. Sequencing was performed on CD4+ T cells sorted from PBMCs, taken 45 days after the yellow fever booster vaccination. Receptors originate from a young man who received the YFV17D yellow fever vaccine. CDR3s include the opening cysteine and the closing phenylalanine or tryptophan. D genes are given only for firm matches. Clone size is given for some rows only: seen once, a few or many times, or a class if the clone is expanded.

TRBV12-3/TRBV12-4	TRBJ1-3	.	TRBD1	TGTGCCGGTGGGCGGGACAGCTCTGGAAACACCATATATTTT	CAGGRDSSGNTIYF
TRBV6-1	TRBJ1-3	.	TRBD1	TGTGCCAGCAGCAGGACAGGCGACTCTGGAAACACCATATATTTT	CASSRTGDSGNTIYF
TRBV7-8	TRBJ2-1	.	.	TGTGCCAGCAGATGGGGACTTTCGAACAATGAGCAGTTCTTC	CASRWGLSNNEQFF
TRBV5-1	TRBJ2-2	few	TRBD2	TGCGCCAGCACAGGAGCTAGCGGTTCGAACACCGGGGAGCTGTTTTTT	CASTGASGSNTGELFF
TRBV28	TRBJ2-2	few	.	TGTGCCAGCAAGCCCCCAGGCGGGACCGGGGAGCTGTTTTTT	CASKPPGGTGELFF
TRBV28	TRBJ2-4	.	TRBD1	TGTGCCAGCACCGGACAGGGGAAGGCAGCCAAAAACATTCAGTACTTC	CASTGQGKAAKNIQYF
TRBV6-5	TRBJ1-1	few	.	TGTGCCAGCAGTTCCCACAGAAAAAACACTGAAGCTTTCTTT	CASSSHRKNTEAFF
TRBV5-1	TRBJ1-1	few	.	TGCGCCAGCAGCTTGATGGCGCAGGGAAACACTGAAGCTTTCTTT	CASSLMAQGNTEAFF
TRBV7-9	TRBJ2-2	many	.	TGTGCCAGCAGCCCCGGGACGTCGATCACCGGGGAGCTGTTTTTT	CASSPGTSITGELFF
TRBV20-1	TRBJ1-5	.	.	TGCAGTGCACCTCAGGGCCTTAGCGATCAGCCCCAGCATTTT	CSAPQGLSDQPQHF
TRBV29-1	TRBJ2-1	.	TRBD2	TGCAGCGTTGCGGCTAGCGGGGACGGGGGGGATGAGCAGTTCTTC	CSVAASGDGGDEQFF
TRBV30	TRBJ2-1	.	TRBD1	TGTGCCTGGACTCGGGACAGGGCATCCGATGAGCAGTTCTTC	CAWTRDRASDEQFF
TRBV7-9	TRBJ2-1	.	.	TGTGCCAGCAGCCCTAGCCTCCCTCAGTTCTTC	CASSPSLPQFF
TRBV20-1	TRBJ2-3	few	TRBD2	TGCAGTGCTAGAGTACCTAGCGGGGGACCAGATACGCAGTATTTT	CSARVPSGGPDTQYF
TRBV5-1	TRBJ2-1	.	.	TGCGCCAGCAGCCTTGCCCCTCTCCCGGGAGCCTCCTACAATGAGCAGTTCTTC	CASSLAPLPGASYNEQFF
TRBV4-2	TRBJ2-7	.	TRBD2	TGTGCCAGCAGCCAGGAAAGCGGGACTAGCGGGAGTTTCTACGAGCAGTACTTC	CASSQESGTSGSFYEQYF
TRBV5-6	TRBJ2-1	many	.	TGTGCCAGCAGCTTGGGGCAGGGGATCAATGAGCAGTTCTTC	CASSLGQGINEQFF
TRBV12-3/TRBV12-4	TRBJ2-2	few	TRBD2	TGTGCCAGCAGCCTGGGACTAGCGGGAGCGGGGACCGGGGAGCTGTTTTTT	CASSLGLAGAGTGELFF
TRBV5-1	TRBJ1-1	.	.	TGCGCCAGCAGCATACAGGTTTCGGACACTGAAGCTTTCTTT	CASSIQVSDTEAFF
TRBV5-1	TRBJ2-7	few	TRBD1	TGCGCCAGCAGCTTACGACAGGGGGAGGGCGAGCAGTACTTC	CASSLRQGEGEQYF
TRBV20-1	TRBJ1-1	few	.	TGCAGTGCTAGTTATGTCAGGGGCCTGGACACTGAAGCTTTCTTT	CSASYVRGLDTEAFF
TRBV12-3/TRBV12-4	TRBJ2-2	.	TRBD2	TGTGCCAGTAAAATCGGGAGCGGGAGGAGGGACACCGGGGAGCTGTTTTTT	CASKIGSGRRDTGELFF
TRBV6-5	TRBJ2-7	.	TRBD2	TGTGCCAGCAGTTACCTATTAACTAGCGGTGGCTACGAGCAGTACTTC	CASSYLLTSGGYEQYF
TRBV20-1	TRBJ2-7	few	.	TGCAGTGCTGACCCCGAAGGTTCGGGATACGAGCAGTACTTC	CSADPEGSGYEQYF
TRBV24-1	TRBJ2-3	few	TRBD2	TGTGCCACCATCACCGTGGAGCACGGGACTAGGAACACAGATACGCAGTATTTT	CATITVEHGTRNTDTQYF
TRBV6-5	TRBJ2-3	.	.	TGTGCCAGCAGTTACTCGACCCGGCCCCTGGGGGGTACGCAGTATTTT	CASSYSTRPLGGTQYF
TRBV5-1	TRBJ1-1	.	TRBD1	TGCGCCAGCAGCTACCGACAGGGGGAGACTGAAGCTTTCTTT	CASSYRQGETEAFF
TRBV11-2	TRBJ2-7	.	TRBD2	TGTGCCAGCAGCTGGACTAGCGGGAGCCCGAGCTCCTACGAGCAGTACTTC	CASSWTSGSPSSYEQYF